The 25 T cell receptor beta chains reported below all come from one sample, sequenced in a study of circulating and synovial CD4+ cells in juvenile arthritis. Libraries were prepared by immunoSEQ multiplex PCR; TCRdb keeps only in-frame clonotypes and omits some of them. The data show tens of thousands of clones, roughly 96% seen once. Sequencing was carried out using CD4+ T cells from blood. Source of these receptors: a human donor with juvenile idiopathic arthritis.

The chain carries TRBV28 and TRBJ2-5, with D possibly TRBD2 on 6 matching bases. V was cut by 9 bases and J by 4 bases, with 9 bases left in between. The CDR3 contains 11 residues. CDR1 and CDR2 from the germline V gene are MDHEN and SYDVKM. This chain's CDR3 is CASNGRETQYF. CDR3 bases: TGTGCCAGTAACGGGAGAGAGACCCAGTACTTC.

With regard to this clone: Other nucleotide sequences from this sample produce the same CDR3. The chain joins TRBV25-1 to TRBJ1-6, with 8 bases aligning to TRBD1. This CDR3 spans 16 amino acids. The germline CDR1 and CDR2 sequences are MGHDK and SYGVNS. The J segment lost 6 bases and the V segment lost 3 bases, leaving 7 bases of the junction unmatched. The DNA of the CDR3 is TGTGCCAGCAGTGACCTCGGACAGGGCCTTAATTCACCCCTCCACTTT. This codes for CASSDLGQGLNSPLHF.

V usage is TRBV30 and J usage is TRBJ1-5; TRBD1 matches at 8 bases. The CDR3 length is 14 residues. J gave up 6 bases and V 0 bases, and 4 bases lay outside the gene matches. CDR1 and CDR2 (germline): GTSNPN, SVGIG (reference sequence). The CDR3 DNA follows: TGTGCCTGGAGTGTAGCAGGGGGCCGTCAGCCCCAGCATTTT. Translating gives CAWSVAGGRQPQHF.

The chain couples TRBV20-1 to TRBJ2-3; 10 bases map to TRBD2. J lost 8 bases, V lost 5 bases, and 1 base had no gene match. CDR3 length: 11 residues. Germline-derived CDR1 and CDR2 are DFQATT and SNEGSKA (reference sequence). CDR3 loop: CSALAGATQYF. The DNA for the CDR3 is TGCAGTGCTCTAGCGGGAGCTACGCAGTATTTT.

The chain recombines TRBV21-1 with TRBJ2-5; TRBD2 reflects the table's D call only, with no check against the DNA. TRBV21-1 is a pseudogene segment. The CDR3 runs to 16 residues. CDR3 loop: CASSTRRWEYQETQYF. The DNA for the CDR3 is TGTGCCAGCAGCACCCGAAGGTGGGAGTACCAAGAGACCCAGTACTTC.

This clone has a single count. This sequence joins TRBV27 and TRBJ2-7; weak D call: TRBD1 (6 bases). V was cut by 8 bases and J by 6 bases, with 17 bases left in between. Germline CDR1 and CDR2: MNHEY and SMNVEV (reference sequence). There are 13 residues in the CDR3. The CDR3 DNA is TGTGCCAGCTGTAAACAGGGTTGGACCGAGCAGTACTTC. Translation gives CASCKQGWTEQYF.

This CDR3 is CASSLGQGDSPLHF. The CDR3 bases are TGTGCCAGCAGCCTGGGACAGGGGGATTCACCCCTCCACTTT. The chain uses TRBV7-8 and TRBJ1-6; 11 bases agree with TRBD1. This CDR3 comprises 14 residues. In germline, CDR1 is SGHVS, CDR2 FQNEAQ. The V and J ends lost 5 bases and 8 bases, in that order; junction bases with no gene match: 2.

The genes are TRBV27 and TRBJ2-7; D perhaps matches TRBD2 (5 bases). In germline, CDR1 is MNHEY, CDR2 SMNVEV (reference sequence). This CDR3 contains 14 residues. V was pared by 2 bases and J by 1 base, with 9 bases between. The CDR3 sequence: CASSLARESYEQYF. For the CDR3, the DNA is TGTGCCAGCAGTTTAGCTCGGGAATCCTACGAGCAGTACTTC.

Worth noting for this clone: The sample has other DNA sequences that encode this CDR3 too. This rearrangement joins TRBV27 to TRBJ1-6, with 8 bases fitting TRBD1. Germline V gives CDR1 MNHEY, CDR2 SMNVEV (reference sequence). The V and J ends lost 5 bases and 0 bases, in that order; junction bases with no gene match: 6. The CDR3 sequence is 17 residues long. CDR3 loop: CASSQGQVSSYNSPLHF. Here the CDR3 DNA reads TGTGCCAGCAGTCAGGGACAGGTCAGCTCCTATAATTCACCCCTCCACTTT.

This clone was found a few times. The chain is built from TRBV18 and TRBJ2-5; possible D gene TRBD1, 5 bases. CDR3 size: 13 residues. Germline loops: CDR1 KGHSH, CDR2 LQKENI. The germline V and J ends were trimmed by 3 bases and 2 bases, with 7 bases remaining between them. CDR3 region: CASSPRTQETQYF. CDR3 nucleotide sequence: TGTGCCAGCTCACCTAGGACACAAGAGACCCAGTACTTC.

This sequence joins TRBV30 and TRBJ1-4; 8 nucleotides line up with TRBD1. The CDR3 runs 15 residues. Germline lookup yields CDR1 GTSNPN and CDR2 SVGIG (reference sequence). Germline trimming cut 4 bases from V and 4 bases from J; bases unmatched to any gene: 8. DNA for the CDR3: TGTGCCTGGACCCCAGGGGGCGCGGGTAATGAAAAACTGTTTTTT. Amino acid sequence: CAWTPGGAGNEKLFF.

The chain has TRBV4-2 and TRBJ2-6; 9 positions agree with TRBD2. This CDR3 has 18 amino acids. V shed 0 bases and J 0 bases; nucleotides not matched to a gene: 3. CDR1 LGHNA and CDR2 YNFKEQ come from the germline V gene. The CDR3 sequence is CASSQELAGFSGANVLTF. Here the CDR3 DNA reads TGTGCCAGCAGCCAAGAGCTAGCGGGATTCTCTGGGGCCAACGTCCTGACTTTC.

The V gene is TRBV19, the J gene TRBJ2-1, with 10 bases that match TRBD2. Germline loops: CDR1 LNHDA, CDR2 SQIVND (reference sequence). This CDR3 has 15 amino acids. The junction had 5 bases not matched to a gene; V was cut back by 3 bases and J by 6 bases. CDR3 sequence: CASSMSGRAINEQFF. The DNA of the CDR3 is TGTGCCAGTAGTATGAGCGGGAGGGCCATCAATGAGCAGTTCTTC. Supplemented by reference TRBV19 and TRBJ2-1, the full variable domain reads DGGITQSPKYLFRKEGQNVTLSCEQNLNHDAMYWYRQDPGQGLRLIYYSQIVNDFQKGDIAEGYSVSREKKESFPLTVTSAQKNPTAFYLCASSMSGRAINEQFFGPGTRLTVL.

The CDR3, as DNA: TGCGCCAGCAGCTCCGCCGCCAGGACCTACGAGCAGTACTTC. Protein sequence: CASSSAARTYEQYF. V and J are TRBV5-1 and TRBJ2-7; no clear D gene. The V end lost 3 bases, the J end lost 2 bases, and 12 bases lay between the germline ends. CDR1 is SGHRS and CDR2 is YFSETQ in the germline V gene. There are 14 residues in the CDR3.

The chain employs TRBV29-1 and TRBJ2-3; D unresolved. V was clipped by 1 base and J by 2 bases, with 4 bases between them. CDR3 length: 12 residues. Germline CDR1 and CDR2: SQVTM and ANQGSEA. CDR3 sequence: CSVEGDTDTQYF. The CDR3 DNA sequence: TGCAGCGTTGAAGGCGACACAGATACGCAGTATTTT.

The chain combines TRBV6-1 with TRBJ2-7; D perhaps matches TRBD1 (6 bases). Germline-derived CDR1 and CDR2 are MNHNS and SASEGT. The germline V and J ends were trimmed by 2 bases and 3 bases, with 11 bases remaining between them. This CDR3 comprises 14 residues. This CDR3 reads CASSERRGGYEQYF. CDR3 coding DNA: TGTGCCAGCAGTGAACGCAGGGGCGGCTACGAGCAGTACTTC.

The rearrangement links TRBV6-6 to TRBJ1-1; 8 nucleotides line up with TRBD1. Germline V lookup: CDR1 MNHNY, CDR2 SVGAGI (reference sequence). V shed 4 bases, J shed 5 bases, and the junction held 6 bases outside the gene matches. The CDR3 is 14 residues long. As DNA, the CDR3 is TGTGCCAGCAGTTTGGACAGGGCGGCGACTGAAGCTTTCTTT. Translation: CASSLDRAATEAFF.

The chain carries TRBV5-8 and TRBJ2-1; D ambiguous. The CDR3 sequence is 13 residues long. With 4 bases removed from V and 8 bases from J, the gap between germline ends came to 13 bases. Germline CDR1 SGHTS, CDR2 YDEGEE. The CDR3, as DNA: TGTGCCAGCAGCCTCCACAATTTTGATGAGCAGTTCTTC. Translation gives CASSLHNFDEQFF.

This clone is a singleton in its sample. This sequence joins TRBV9 and TRBJ2-5; TRBD1 aligns across 7 bases. Germline trimming cut 2 bases from V and 1 base from J; bases unmatched to any gene: 5. This CDR3 has 15 amino acids. Per the germline V gene, CDR1 is SGDLS and CDR2 is YYNGEE. Here the CDR3 DNA reads TGTGCCAGCAGCGTCGCCGGGACAGTCCAAGAGACCCAGTACTTC. Its protein is CASSVAGTVQETQYF.

This clone appeared a single time. V usage is TRBV7-6 and J usage is TRBJ2-2; D ambiguous. V shed 5 bases and J shed 8 bases, with 9 bases lying between them. The CDR3 is made up of 12 amino acids. CDR1 and CDR2 from the germline V gene are SGHVS and FNYEAQ. The CDR3 DNA sequence: TGTGCCAGCAGCCGCAACTTTGGGGAGCTGTTTTTT. Encoded protein: CASSRNFGELFF.

This clone is a singleton in its sample. V usage is TRBV7-6 and J usage is TRBJ2-3, with 7 bases that match TRBD1. Germline V lookup: CDR1 SGHVS, CDR2 FNYEAQ. The CDR3 is 16 residues long. J was trimmed by 11 bases and V by 0 bases; bases with no gene match: 14. The CDR3 DNA reads TGTGCCAGCAGCTTAGCCCAAACACCTCAGGGGGTTAAGCAGTATTTT. Its protein is CASSLAQTPQGVKQYF.

The genes are TRBV9 and TRBJ2-1, with TRBD2 identical over 9 bases. The CDR3 runs to 17 residues. CDR1 SGDLS and CDR2 YYNGEE come from the germline V gene. J was trimmed by 5 bases and V by 4 bases; bases with no gene match: 13. The CDR3 sequence is CASSQIGSGGPNNEQFF. CDR3 nucleotides: TGTGCCAGCAGCCAAATAGGAAGCGGGGGGCCAAACAATGAGCAGTTCTTC.

V is TRBV29-1 and J is TRBJ2-3, with TRBD1 matching 7 bases. The CDR3 has 14 amino acids. V gave up 6 bases and J gave up 6 bases; unmatched junction bases: 12. Germline CDR1 SQVTM, CDR2 ANQGSEA. CDR3 in amino acids: CSVARTGESDTQYF. DNA of the CDR3: TGCAGCGTGGCCCGGACAGGAGAGTCGGATACGCAGTATTTT.

The gene calls are TRBV4-3 and TRBJ1-1; possibly TRBD1 for D (6 bases). Germline V lookup: CDR1 LGHNA, CDR2 YSLEER. The CDR3 loop spans 15 amino acids. Deletions cut 4 bases from V and 1 base from J, with 13 bases between. For the CDR3, the DNA is TGCGCCAGCAGCCGAGAGGCAGGGGCGAACACTGAAGCTTTCTTT. Translating it yields CASSREAGANTEAFF.

This clone has just a few counts. The chain combines TRBV6-1 with TRBJ1-4; D call uncertain. Trimming cost V 4 bases and J 11 bases, with 11 bases left between them. CDR1 is MNHNS, CDR2 SASEGT, per germline. The CDR3 is 12 residues long. Here the CDR3 DNA reads TGTGCCAGCAGTGGCGGGTCCTATAAACTGTTTTTT. This translates into CASSGGSYKLFF.